These T cell receptor beta chains were read from a single sample in a study of regulatory T cells in long-lasting Graves disease. TCRdb analysed the multiplex PCR reads with MiXCR anew, one entry per CDR3 protein. The sample consists of about half a million distinct CDR3 sequences, approximately 23% of them appearing once. The sample was peripheral blood mononuclear cells (PBMCs), taken when the disease was refractory, from a patient treated with antithyroid drugs. All receptors derive from a female donor with Graves disease. The conserved cysteine and the conserved F or W are not part of the CDR3 here. A D gene is named only where the DNA matches it firmly.

>NA|TRBV6-1
ASGEGYYGYT
>TRBD1|TRBV5-4
ASSSGQGGYGYT
>NA|TRBV11-2
ASSPGIGTGELF
>NA|TRBV19
ASSIASGYQETQY
>NA|TRBV20-1
SAISPDVNEQY
>NA|TRBV15
ATSTGVGNYGYT
>TRBD1|TRBV2
ASRGGTGVNRYT
>TRBD2|TRBV4-3
ASSQDTAGDETQY
>TRBD2|TRBV12-3/TRBV12-4
ASSFGLAGAEQY
>NA|TRBV6-1
ASGGIGETQY
>NA|TRBV2
ARAWLGGWTEAF
>NA|TRBV20-1
SAGGAGNEKLF
>NA|TRBV20-1
SARDSGTGRTDTQY
>NA|TRBV28
ASSLNAGRRGTGELF
>NA|TRBV6-2/TRBV6-3
ASRSEGGPYSYEQY
>NA|TRBV30
AWSPWGGGQPQH
>NA|TRBV7-2
ASSPPTAGMEPQH
>NA|TRBV7-9
ASSLSVGSPLH
>TRBD1|TRBV6-5
ASSYSVGDSEETQY
>NA|TRBV28
ATGTYTEAF
>NA|TRBV18
ASSPQNSQETQY
>TRBD1|TRBV2
ASSEPGGYQPQH
>NA|TRBV24-1
ATSGYRDYGYT
>NA|TRBV6-2/TRBV6-3
ASSPLGVYEFEGEANEQY
>TRBD1|TRBV28
ASRSDRDGANVLT
>NA|TRBV7-2
ASSFGRLTEAF
>TRBD1|TRBV19
ASSIWGQGVRDEQY
>TRBD2|TRBV12-3/TRBV12-4
ASSILAGPDTGELF
>TRBD1|TRBV11-3
ASSSGTARNTGELF
>NA|TRBV7-2
ASSLVVGYEQY
>TRBD1|TRBV6-1
ASQQGLNTEAF
>NA|TRBV28
ASSPRTDEQY
>NA|TRBV7-2
ASSLELWVSTNEKLF